Sequencing of this T cell receptor beta chain was carried out in a study of PD-L1 blockade in urothelial cancer. The wider study: Every 3 weeks, patients received intravenous atezolizumab 1,200 mg, beginning 2014. Blood analysis was done at 3 weeks (second dose) and 6 weeks after treatment began. Each blood sample yielded a median of about 150,000 T cells.

The protocol was immunoSEQ multiplex PCR, while the TCRdb copy is restricted to in-frame clones and leaves out a portion. The table lists nearly 45,000 clones, approximately 78% of them singletons. The CDR3 loop spans 19 amino acids. Germline loops: CDR1 GTSNPN, CDR2 SVGIG (reference sequence). Time point given: peripheral blood 6 weeks after treatment start. All patients handed over anywhere from 1 to 8 samples, pretreatment and on-treatment. Points on this clone: One junction end disagrees with the germline gene, perhaps due to a read error. This sample also contains other DNA sequences that code for the same CDR3.

The chain couples TRBV30 to TRBJ2-7; TRBD2 matches at 14 bases. This receptor was obtained from a man aged 55-75 years with urothelial cancer. The sample consisted of PBMCs, taken around atezolizumab (anti-PD-L1) treatment. CDR3 sequence reads: CAWRALSRLAGGSSYEQYF. The CDR3 DNA sequence: TGTGCTTGGAGGGCCCTTTCCCGACTAGCGGGAGGGAGCTCCTACGAGCAGTACTTC.